Following are 16 T cell receptor beta chains from one sample sequenced in a study of tumor-infiltrating lymphocytes in primary liver carcinoma. Investigators took RNA and DNA out together from 20-30 mg of unsorted bulk tissue. A constant-region primer served to make TCR beta cDNA from about 500 ng total RNA. Researchers made the TCR beta libraries by running three nested multiplex PCR rounds with slightly modified ARM-PCR. For approximately 9 cycles apiece, the opening two PCR rounds ran with TRBV1-TRBV30 forward primers and a C-beta reverse primer. TCRdb re-called the multiplex PCR reads through MiXCR, storing one row per CDR3 protein. The table records about 26,000 distinct CDR3 sequences, 78% of them present only once. Sequencing was performed on liver tumor tissue from sampling region 3. This sample's subset: tumor region T3, left-lateral pole. These receptors all stem from a man between 40 and 49 years old with primary liver carcinoma and hepatitis B virus infection.

Sample share makes this clonotype medium-sized. The chain links TRBV6-5 to TRBJ2-5; 14 bases map to TRBD2. In germline, CDR1 is MNHEY, CDR2 SVGAGI. J gave up 1 base and V 10 bases, and 11 bases lay outside the gene matches. CDR3 length: 17 amino acids. CDR3 residues: CATLGLAGGTLQETQYF. The CDR3 DNA reads as TGTGCCACCCTCGGACTAGCGGGAGGCACCCTCCAAGAGACCCAGTACTTC.

The chain couples TRBV6-6 to TRBJ2-2, with D possibly being TRBD1 or TRBD2 (5 bases each). Per germline, CDR1 MNHNY and CDR2 SVGAGI (reference sequence). CDR3 size: 14 residues. CDR3 loop: CGITTLGVTGELFF. The DNA of the CDR3 is TGTGGCATCACCACCCTGGGGGTCACCGGGGAGCTGTTTTTT.

As for this clonotype: A much larger clone differs by one base, so this may be a read error. This chain links TRBV6-2 or TRBV6-3 with TRBJ1-1; possible D gene TRBD1, 5 bases. The CDR3 has 14 residues. Trimming removed 2 bases from V and 5 bases from J, with 12 bases in between. Germline V CDR1 and CDR2: MNHEY, SVGEGT. CDR3 sequence (DNA): TGTGCCAGCAGTTACACGAACGGGGGAACTGAAGCTTTCTTT. Translating gives CASSYTNGGTEAFF.

J is TRBJ1-2 and V is TRBV7-9, with D possibly being TRBD1 (5 bases). In germline, CDR1 is SEHNR, CDR2 FQNEAQ (reference sequence). Trimming took off 5 bases at V and 5 bases at J, with 21 bases between the two ends. The CDR3 length is 16 residues. CDR3 sequence (DNA): TGTGCCAGCAGCCCCCAGGGCACGCTGTCCCCGTATGGCTACACCTTC. Encoded protein: CASSPQGTLSPYGYTF.

This clonotype appeared once. At one end, the junction sequence differs from germline, possibly due to a read error. V and J are TRBV11-2 and TRBJ2-1; D call uncertain. The CDR3 spans 16 residues. Per germline, CDR1 SGHAT and CDR2 FQNNGV. In DNA form, the CDR3 reads TGTGCCAGCAAGTTAGATCCAGAGAGCTCCTACAATGAACAGTTCTTC. Protein: CASKLDPESSYNEQFF.

On this clonotype: Lacking the conserved final phenylalanine or tryptophan, this CDR3 likely reflects a read error. The chain couples TRBV12-3 or TRBV12-4 to TRBJ1-5, with no clear D. The CDR3 contains 15 residues. The CDR3: CASNFGQGSNHPQHS. The CDR3 DNA is TGTGCCAGCAATTTTGGGCAAGGAAGCAATCATCCCCAGCATTCT.

Concerning this clonotype: No conserved phenylalanine or tryptophan is present at the end of the CDR3, so a read error is the likely explanation. This sequence joins TRBV11-2 and TRBJ2-5, with 8 bases identical to TRBD2. The CDR3 runs to 16 residues. From germline, CDR1 is SGHAT and CDR2 FQNNGV. CDR3 sequence: CANSQTPGGGKETQYS. The CDR3 DNA is TGTGCAAACAGCCAAACTCCTGGCGGGGGGAAGGAGACCCAGTACTCC.

Only one count was recorded for this clonotype. One junction end disagrees with the germline gene, perhaps due to a read error. The rearrangement uses TRBV12-3 or TRBV12-4 and TRBJ2-7; possible D gene TRBD1, 6 bases. The CDR3 totals 15 residues. Here the CDR3 DNA reads TGTACCAGCAGTTTAGGACTGGGGGCCAATTACGAGCAGTACTTC. Encoded protein: CTSSLGLGANYEQYF.

On this clonotype: At one of its ends the junction is not consistent with the germline gene, which may arise from a read error. The J gene is TRBJ1-6, the V gene TRBV12-3 or TRBV12-4; unclear D gene. The length of the CDR3 is 13 residues. In DNA, the CDR3 is TGTGCCAGCAATTCAGGATCGGGTTCACCCGTCCACTTT. Its translation is CASNSGSGSPVHF.

Only a few counts were recorded for this clonotype. Since no conserved phenylalanine or tryptophan closes the CDR3, a read error is the likely cause. The chain joins TRBV5-6 to TRBJ1-1; D unclear. Trimming stripped 6 bases from V and 10 bases from J, with 28 bases between. Germline loops: CDR1 SGHDT, CDR2 YYEEEE. This CDR3 is built from 16 residues. The CDR3 DNA follows: TGTGCCAGCACCCAGAATCACCCATACGGACGGGAGGGAGCTTTCTCT. Residues: CASTQNHPYGREGAFS.

This clonotype turned up a few times. Being one base from a much bigger clone, this may be a read error. The chain links TRBV5-5 to TRBJ1-5; TRBD1 is a possible D gene (5 bases). Per the germline V gene, CDR1 is SGHKS and CDR2 is YYEKEE (reference sequence). The CDR3 totals 15 residues. Written as DNA, the CDR3 is TGTGCCAGCACCTTGGGACCGGGTCGTAATCAGCCCCAGCATTTT. Its translation is CASTLGPGRNQPQHF.

Note on this clonotype: Because the CDR3 is missing its conserved closing phenylalanine or tryptophan, this is likely a read error. The chain has TRBV12-3 or TRBV12-4 and TRBJ2-7; no definite D call. The CDR3 length is 16 residues. The CDR3 sequence: CASSLIGSGSSYEQYS. The CDR3 DNA reads as TGTGCAAGCAGTTTAATTGGCTCCGGTAGCTCCTACGAGCAGTACTCC.

This sequence joins TRBV28 and TRBJ1-6; D remains unclear. Per the germline V gene, CDR1 is MDHEN and CDR2 is SYDVKM. Trimming took 3 bases from V and 5 from J, leaving 8 bases between them. The CDR3 has 14 residues. The CDR3 sequence: CASSLDLNNSPLHF. As DNA, the CDR3 is TGTGCCAGCAGTTTGGACTTGAATAATTCACCCCTCCACTTT.

Concerning this clonotype itself: One end of the junction fails to match germline, which may point to a read error. CDR3 DNA: TGTGCCAGCAGTTACCCTAGCGGGAATAGCGAGCAGTACTTT. This translates into CASSYPSGNSEQYF. V gene TRBV6-5 combines with J gene TRBJ2-7; TRBD2 aligns across 9 bases. The CDR3 is made up of 14 amino acids. Germline CDR1 and CDR2: MNHEY and SVGAGI.

A remark on this clonotype: Compared with germline, one end of the junction differs, possibly owing to a read error. The chain is built from TRBV11-2 and TRBJ2-5; perhaps TRBD2 as D (6 bases). Germline V CDR1 and CDR2: SGHAT, FQNNGV. The CDR3 totals 16 residues. CDR3 bases: TGTGCCAGCAGCCAAACTCCTGGCGGGGTGAAAGGAACCCAGTATTTC. Translated, it gives CASSQTPGGVKGTQYF.

This clonotype came up many times. Likely a read error: the CDR3 ends without its conserved phenylalanine or tryptophan. The CDR3: CASSSGRATANEKLFL. DNA for the CDR3: TGTGCCAGCAGCTCCGGACGGGCTACGGCTAATGAAAAACTGTTTCTT. The chain uses TRBV7-9 and TRBJ1-4; D unresolved. Trimming stripped 4 bases from V and 3 bases from J, with 15 bases between. CDR1 SEHNR and CDR2 FQNEAQ come from the germline V gene (reference sequence). There are 16 residues in the CDR3.